The next 20 T cell receptor beta chains were all read from a single sample in a study of regulatory T cells in long-lasting Graves disease. Sample time point: persistent/refractory GD, antithyroid drugs over 5 years with positive TRAb. The TCR library was made from RNA that had been extracted from PBMCs in TRIzol. Relying on iRepertoire HTBI primers and Arm-PCR of CDR3 regions, the team built TCR beta libraries. Using its own MiXCR run on the multiplex PCR reads, TCRdb lists one record per CDR3 protein. The sample carries fewer than 600,000 distinct CDR3 sequences, roughly 23% recorded once. The sample in question was peripheral blood mononuclear cells (PBMCs), obtained when the disease was refractory, from a patient treated with antithyroid drugs. The origin of the receptors is a female donor with Graves disease.

The chain combines TRBV7-9 with TRBJ2-7; TRBD1 might be the D (7 bases). The germline gives CDR1 SEHNR, CDR2 FQNEAQ (reference sequence). CDR3 length equals 15 residues. V was trimmed by 4 bases and J by 5 bases, leaving 18 bases between them. The CDR3 sequence is CASSSAGQPFDEQYF. DNA of the CDR3: TGTGCCAGCAGCTCGGCGGGACAGCCCTTCGACGAGCAGTACTTC. Variable domain in full (rest from reference TRBV7-9 and TRBJ2-7): DTGVSQNPRHKITKRGQNVTFRCDPISEHNRLYWYRQTLGQGPEFLTYFQNEAQLEKSRLLSDRFSAERPKGSFSTLEIQRTEQGDSAMYLCASSSAGQPFDEQYFGPGTRLTVT.

This clonotype was seen only a few times. The chain has TRBV7-9 and TRBJ2-1, with D uncertain. This CDR3 is built from 11 residues. In germline, CDR1 is SEHNR, CDR2 FQNEAQ (reference sequence). V was clipped by 4 bases and J by 9 bases, with 7 bases between them. The CDR3 coding sequence is TGTGCCAGCAGCTCCGGTATTGAGCAGTTCTTC. Translating gives CASSSGIEQFF.

This clonotype was seen only a few times. This chain uses TRBV28 with TRBJ1-1; maybe TRBD1 (5 bases). CDR1 is MDHEN, CDR2 SYDVKM, per germline. There are 14 residues in the CDR3. V was trimmed by 6 bases and J by 6 bases, leaving 17 bases between them. Written as DNA, the CDR3 is TGTGCCAGCAGAAATTCGGCGGGGGTGGCTGAAGCTTTCTTT. Residues: CASRNSAGVAEAFF.

In its sample, this clonotype was seen many times. V is TRBV2 and J is TRBJ2-2, with D possibly matching TRBD2 (5 bases). Trimming shortened V by 7 bases and J by 2 bases, and 11 bases separated the two germline ends. The length of the CDR3 is 14 residues. Germline-derived CDR1 and CDR2 are SNHLY and FYNNEI. CDR3 DNA sequence: TGTGCCAGCACTCAGGACTCAAACACCGGGGAGCTGTTTTTT. It encodes CASTQDSNTGELFF. Together with reference TRBV2 and TRBJ2-2, the CDR3 gives the full variable domain: EPEVTQTPSHQVTQMGQEVILRCVPISNHLYFYWYRQILGQKVEFLVSFYNNEISEKSEIFDDQFSVERPDGSNFTLKIRSTKLEDSAMYFCASTQDSNTGELFFGEGSRLTVL.

This clonotype came up many times. The gene calls are TRBV6-9 and TRBJ2-7, with D possibly being TRBD2 (6 bases). CDR3 length: 14 amino acids. Deletions cut 3 bases from V and 0 bases from J, with 9 bases between. In germline, CDR1 is MNHGY, CDR2 SVAAGI. The CDR3 reads CASSYRTTSYEQYF. The CDR3 DNA follows: TGTGCCAGCAGTTACCGGACTACCTCCTACGAGCAGTACTTC.

Many counts were recorded for this clonotype. The chain combines TRBV20-1 with TRBJ2-5; D is uncertain. V was clipped by 2 bases and J by 2 bases, with 9 bases between them. The CDR3 is made up of 13 amino acids. The V gene's germline CDR1 is DFQATT and CDR2 SNEGSKA (reference sequence). CDR3 DNA: TGCAGTGCTAGAACGGCAGCTCAAGAGACCCAGTACTTC. Translation gives CSARTAAQETQYF.

This clonotype was observed a handful of times. The gene calls are TRBV6-1 and TRBJ2-6, with 8 bases lining up with TRBD1. Germline CDR1 MNHNS, CDR2 SASEGT. The CDR3 is 17 amino acids. V trimming: 5 bases; J trimming: 1 base; junction bases outside the gene matches: 7. This chain's CDR3 is CASSPGQGGSGANVLTF. DNA of the CDR3: TGTGCCAGCAGTCCCGGACAGGGTGGATCTGGGGCCAACGTCCTGACTTTC.

The chain joins TRBV2 to TRBJ2-1; TRBD2 matches at 11 bases. V was pared by 2 bases and J by 9 bases, with 6 bases of the junction left unmatched. Germline lookup yields CDR1 SNHLY and CDR2 FYNNEI. The CDR3 runs to 15 residues. The CDR3 sequence is CASSENSGGALEQFF. CDR3 DNA sequence: TGTGCCAGCAGTGAAAATAGCGGGGGGGCCCTTGAGCAGTTCTTC.

This CDR3 is CASSPTSLASGELFF. CDR3 DNA: TGTGCCAGCAGCCCGACAAGTTTAGCGTCCGGGGAGCTGTTTTTT. V is TRBV11-1 and J is TRBJ2-2; D may be TRBD2 (5 bases). The CDR3 extends over 15 amino acids. Germline V lookup: CDR1 SGHAT, CDR2 FQDESV (reference sequence). Trimming left V 5 bases short and J 6 bases short, with 16 bases between.

A remark on this clonotype: Just one base apart from a much larger clone, this may be a read error. CDR3 nucleotide sequence: TGTGCCAGCAGTTACGACAGCGCGGGGCGAGCTTCCTTT. Its translation: CASSYDSAGRASF. This chain joins TRBV6-4 and TRBJ1-1; D is possibly TRBD1 (5 bases). The CDR3 spans 13 residues. CDR1 is MRHNA, CDR2 SNTAGT, per germline.

The table lists this clonotype with many counts. The chain links TRBV7-2 to TRBJ1-2; D call uncertain. The CDR3 has 13 residues. Trimming took off 1 base at V and 8 bases at J, with 11 bases between the two ends. The germline V gene has CDR1 SGHTA and CDR2 FQGNSA. DNA for the CDR3: TGTGCCAGCAGCTTAGTTGCCTCTATGGGCTACACCTTC. The encoded protein is CASSLVASMGYTF. The full variable domain, with the rest looked up from reference TRBV7-2 and TRBJ1-2, is GAGVSQSPSNKVTEKGKDVELRCDPISGHTALYWYRQSLGQGLEFLIYFQGNSAPDKSGLPSDRFSAERTGGSVSTLTIQRTQQEDSAVYLCASSLVASMGYTFGSGTRLTVV.

This sequence joins TRBV7-2 and TRBJ2-1; 12 nucleotides line up with TRBD1. V trimming: 6 bases; J trimming: 7 bases; junction bases outside the gene matches: 10. The CDR3 sequence is 16 residues long. Germline V CDR1 and CDR2: SGHTA, FQGNSA. The CDR3: CASSYPGQGAWNEQFF. Written as DNA, the CDR3 is TGTGCCAGCAGTTACCCGGGACAGGGGGCATGGAATGAGCAGTTCTTC.

This clonotype has more than one count but fewer than ten. This chain joins TRBV19 and TRBJ1-3; D is unresolved. The CDR3 loop spans 15 amino acids. Looked up from germline, CDR1 is LNHDA and CDR2 is SQIVND (reference sequence). V dropped 5 bases and J dropped 0 bases, with 11 bases sitting between them. This chain's CDR3 is CASSGGTDSGNTIYF. DNA for the CDR3: TGTGCCAGTAGTGGCGGAACCGACTCTGGAAACACCATATATTTT.

The chain has TRBV6-5 and TRBJ1-4, with 8 bases aligning to TRBD1. CDR1 and CDR2 from the germline V gene are MNHEY and SVGAGI. Losses at the gene ends were 3 bases for V and 7 bases for J; bases not matched to a gene: 7. The CDR3 is 15 amino acids. The CDR3 here is CASSYTSGGREKLFF. In DNA, the CDR3 is TGTGCCAGCAGTTATACCTCAGGGGGCCGTGAAAAACTGTTTTTT.

This rearrangement joins TRBV29-1 to TRBJ2-3, with a possible D match to TRBD1 (5 bases). Trimming took off 1 base at V and 1 base at J, with 12 bases between the two ends. Germline CDR1 SQVTM, CDR2 ANQGSEA. The CDR3 has 15 amino acids. CDR3 region: CSVEGGHLRTDTQYF. CDR3 sequence (DNA): TGCAGCGTTGAAGGTGGACATCTCCGCACAGATACGCAGTATTTT.

The gene calls are TRBV2 and TRBJ2-1; D ambiguous. The V end lost 6 bases, the J end lost 4 bases, and 10 bases lay between the germline ends. The CDR3 length is 13 residues. Germline values: CDR1 SNHLY, CDR2 FYNNEI. CDR3 sequence: CASRQLRYNEQFF. DNA of the CDR3: TGTGCCAGCAGGCAACTAAGATACAATGAGCAGTTCTTC.

This clonotype was recorded many times. The V and J genes are TRBV2 and TRBJ1-1, with D possibly TRBD1 on 5 matching bases. Germline loops: CDR1 SNHLY, CDR2 FYNNEI. This CDR3 is 13 amino acids long. The V end lost 6 bases, the J end lost 3 bases, and 11 bases lay between the germline ends. The DNA of the CDR3 is TGTGCCAGCAGAGGAGTCAGGGACACTGAAGCTTTCTTT. It is translated as CASRGVRDTEAFF.

The V gene is TRBV20-1, the J gene TRBJ2-2, with D unclear. Germline values: CDR1 DFQATT, CDR2 SNEGSKA (reference sequence). This CDR3 has 12 amino acids. V lost 8 bases to trimming and J lost 5 bases, with 12 bases between them. The CDR3 bases are TGCAGTATCGGCAGAAGAACCGGGGAGCTGTTTTTT. It translates to CSIGRRTGELFF.

This chain uses TRBV15 with TRBJ1-3; D uncertain. This CDR3 has 15 residues. V lost 2 bases and J lost 4, with 12 bases in between. Germline V gene lookup returns CDR1 LNHNV and CDR2 YYDKDF (reference sequence). The CDR3 loop is CATSRNNIRGNTIYF. In nucleotides, the CDR3 is TGTGCCACCAGCAGAAATAACATCCGGGGAAACACCATATATTTT.

This clonotype has only a few counts. The chain carries TRBV5-1 and TRBJ1-3, with D hard to call. Deletions cut 0 bases from V and 2 bases from J, with 12 bases between. The germline V gene encodes CDR1 SGHRS and CDR2 YFSETQ. This CDR3 contains 16 residues. CDR3 coding DNA: TGCGCCAGCAGCTTGGCTGGCCCTTGGACTGGAAACACCATATATTTT. Residues: CASSLAGPWTGNTIYF. The entire variable domain, with the rest obtained from reference TRBV5-1 and TRBJ1-3, is as follows: KAGVTQTPRYLIKTRGQQVTLSCSPISGHRSVSWYQQTPGQGLQFLFEYFSETQRNKGNFPGRFSGRQFSNSRSEMNVSTLELGDSALYLCASSLAGPWTGNTIYFGEGSWLTVV.